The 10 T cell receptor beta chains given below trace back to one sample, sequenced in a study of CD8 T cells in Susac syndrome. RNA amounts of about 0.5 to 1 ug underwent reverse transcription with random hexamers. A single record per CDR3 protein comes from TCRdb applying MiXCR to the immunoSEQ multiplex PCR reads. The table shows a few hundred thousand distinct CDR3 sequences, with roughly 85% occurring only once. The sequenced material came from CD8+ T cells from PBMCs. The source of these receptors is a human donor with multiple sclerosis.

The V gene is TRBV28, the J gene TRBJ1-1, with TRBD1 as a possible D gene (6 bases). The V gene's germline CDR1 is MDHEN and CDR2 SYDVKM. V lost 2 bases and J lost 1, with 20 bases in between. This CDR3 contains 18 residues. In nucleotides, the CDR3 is TGTGCCAGCAGTTTAATCGATCGACTCGGGACACAGAACACTGAAGCTTTCTTT. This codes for CASSLIDRLGTQNTEAFF. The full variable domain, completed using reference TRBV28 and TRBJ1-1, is DVKVTQSSRYLVKRTGEKVFLECVQDMDHENMFWYRQDPGLGLRLIYFSYDVKMKEKGDIPEGYSVSREKKERFSLILESASTNQTSMYLCASSLIDRLGTQNTEAFFGQGTRLTVV.

This CDR3 reads CSVAGLDGYTF. The CDR3 bases are TGCAGCGTTGCCGGGTTGGATGGCTACACCTTC. The V and J genes are TRBV29-1 and TRBJ1-2, with unresolved D. Germline V gives CDR1 SQVTM, CDR2 ANQGSEA. Trimming cost V 4 bases and J 6 bases, with 9 bases left between them. This CDR3 is built from 11 residues.

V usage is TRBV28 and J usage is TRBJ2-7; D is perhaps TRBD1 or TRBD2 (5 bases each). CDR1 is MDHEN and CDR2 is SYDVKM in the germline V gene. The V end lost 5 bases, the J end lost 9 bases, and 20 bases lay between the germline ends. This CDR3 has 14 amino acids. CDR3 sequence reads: CASSVRDRAEVQYF. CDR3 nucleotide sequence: TGTGCCAGCAGTGTAAGGGACCGCGCGGAGGTGCAGTACTTC.

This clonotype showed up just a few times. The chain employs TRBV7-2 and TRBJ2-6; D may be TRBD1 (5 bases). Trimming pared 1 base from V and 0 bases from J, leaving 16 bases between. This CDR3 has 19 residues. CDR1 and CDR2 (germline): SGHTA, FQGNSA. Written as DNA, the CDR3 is TGTGCCAGCAGCTTAGTCCGAGACAGCCTTCTCTCTGGGGCCAACGTCCTGACTTTC. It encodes CASSLVRDSLLSGANVLTF.

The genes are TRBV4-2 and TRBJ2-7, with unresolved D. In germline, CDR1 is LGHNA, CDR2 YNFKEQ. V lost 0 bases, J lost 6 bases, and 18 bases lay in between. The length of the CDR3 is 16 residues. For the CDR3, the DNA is TGTGCCAGCAGCCAAGATCAGGCAGCGACAACGGTCGAGCAGTACTTC. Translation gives CASSQDQAATTVEQYF.

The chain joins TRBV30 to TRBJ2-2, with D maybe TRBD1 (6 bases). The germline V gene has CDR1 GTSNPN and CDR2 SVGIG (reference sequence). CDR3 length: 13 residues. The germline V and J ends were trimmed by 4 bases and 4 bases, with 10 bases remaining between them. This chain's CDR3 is CAWNQGGTGELFF. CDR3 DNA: TGTGCCTGGAACCAAGGGGGCACCGGGGAGCTGTTTTTT.

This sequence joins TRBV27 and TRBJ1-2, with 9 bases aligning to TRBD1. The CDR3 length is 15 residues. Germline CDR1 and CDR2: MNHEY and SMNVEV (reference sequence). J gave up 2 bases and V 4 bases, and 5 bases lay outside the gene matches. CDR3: CASSSTGGANYGYTF. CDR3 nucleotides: TGTGCCAGCAGTTCAACAGGGGGCGCAAACTATGGCTACACCTTC.

This CDR3 reads CASSIGSPGYEQYF. Written as DNA, the CDR3 is TGTGCCAGTAGTATAGGTTCCCCGGGATACGAGCAGTACTTC. V is TRBV19 and J is TRBJ2-7; perhaps TRBD2 as D (5 bases). Germline-derived CDR1 and CDR2 are LNHDA and SQIVND (reference sequence). V lost 1 base and J 4 bases, leaving 11 bases between the germline ends. There are 14 residues in the CDR3.

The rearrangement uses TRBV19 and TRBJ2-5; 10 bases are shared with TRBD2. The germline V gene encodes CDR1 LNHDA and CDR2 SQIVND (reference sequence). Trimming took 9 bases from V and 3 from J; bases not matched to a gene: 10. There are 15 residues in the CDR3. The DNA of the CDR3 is TGTGCCAGCTCCGAGGTCCTAGCGGGAGAAGAGACCCAGTACTTC. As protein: CASSEVLAGEETQYF.

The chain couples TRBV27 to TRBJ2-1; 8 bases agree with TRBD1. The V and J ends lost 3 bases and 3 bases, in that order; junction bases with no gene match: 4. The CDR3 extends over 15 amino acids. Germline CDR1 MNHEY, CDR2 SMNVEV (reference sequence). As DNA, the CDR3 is TGTGCCAGCAGTTTGACAGGGGACTTCTACAATGAGCAGTTCTTC. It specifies CASSLTGDFYNEQFF.